One T cell receptor (beta chain) is described in this entry. Its target is unknown. This CDR3 region has 15 residues. CDR1 and CDR2 from the germline V gene are LNHDA and SQIVND (reference sequence). V was pared by 4 bases and J by 7 bases, with 19 bases between. This specimen comes from a study of T cell responses to AZD1222 COVID-19 vaccine. Study-level information: Pooled samples include second doses given at about 4 or 12 weeks.

Study-level findings and limits: Every sample of the repertoires postdated the peak T cell response. The donor cohort was predominantly white British with a female majority, and clonal diversity may have been underestimated. Regions 160-218 and 743-854 held dominance among vaccine-associated CD4 TCRs, which spanned spike.

Assay used: immunoSEQ multiplex PCR; TCRdb lists only in-frame clones, some missing. Of some 150,000 clones listed, 90% to 95% are singletons. This receptor was taken from an adult in good health. The chain carries TRBV19 and TRBJ2-5, with D perhaps given as TRBD1 or TRBD2 (6 bases each). Specimen: peripheral blood, collected on day 0 of AZD1222 vaccination. This chain's CDR3 is CASSKTRGVRATQYF. In DNA, the CDR3 is TGTGCCAGTAGTAAGACTAGGGGGGTCAGGGCGACCCAGTACTTC.